These T cell receptor beta chains were read from a single sample in a study of regulatory T cells in long-lasting Graves disease. MiXCR, run by TCRdb on the multiplex PCR reads, gives a single entry per CDR3 protein. The repertoire has some 490,000 distinct CDR3 sequences, approximately 12% of them found once; the top ten carry around 9.3%. This sample was shared with a second study, whose subject was T cells in Graves' hyperthyroidism and ophthalmopathy.

Sequencing was performed on peripheral blood mononuclear cells (PBMCs), taken at new diagnosis, from a patient treated with antithyroid drugs. The receptor source for this set is a woman aged 25 to 39 with Graves disease. CDR3s include the opening cysteine and the closing phenylalanine or tryptophan. The D gene is left open where the match is weak. Clone size is stated in some rows and not others, as once, few, many or a class when expanded.

v_call	d_call	j_call	clone_size	cdr3_nt	cdr3_aa
TRBV4-3	NA	TRBJ1-3	once	TGCGCCAGCAGCCAAGATAGCGGTTTCTCTGGAAACACCATATATTTT	CASSQDSGFSGNTIYF
TRBV12-3/TRBV12-4	NA	TRBJ1-5	many	TGTGCCAGCAGTTTTGGGACGCCCAACAATCAGCCCCAGCATTTT	CASSFGTPNNQPQHF
TRBV20-1	NA	TRBJ2-5	once	TGCAGTGCTAGTACGGACGGAAACCAAGAGACCCAGTACTTC	CSASTDGNQETQYF
TRBV9	NA	TRBJ2-7	many	TGTGCCAGCAGCGTAGGCGCAGGGTCGGGTGAGCAGTACTTC	CASSVGAGSGEQYF
TRBV2	NA	TRBJ1-5	many	TGTGCCAGCAGTGATGATCAGCCCCAGCATTTT	CASSDDQPQHF
TRBV11-3	TRBD1	TRBJ2-2	many	TGTGCCAGCAGCGTACTGGCGGGGACAGGGGATGGCACCGGGGAGCTGTTTTTT	CASSVLAGTGDGTGELFF
TRBV28	TRBD1	TRBJ1-2	many	TGTGCCAGCAGTTTATGGGCAGGGGGTGGCTATGGCTACACCTTC	CASSLWAGGGYGYTF
TRBV7-2	TRBD1	TRBJ1-3	many	TGTGCCAGCAGCTTGGACAGGGCTGGAAACACCATATATTTT	CASSLDRAGNTIYF
TRBV7-8	TRBD2	TRBJ2-1	many	TGTGCCAGCAGCCCCCACTTGGCGGGAGGGTACAATGAGCAGTTCTTC	CASSPHLAGGYNEQFF
TRBV10-3	TRBD2	TRBJ2-1	few	TGTGCCATCAGTGGGCCCCGTCGGGGGAGGGGATTAGAGAATGAGCAGTTCTTC	CAISGPRRGRGLENEQFF
TRBV14	NA	TRBJ1-2	NA	TGTGCCAGCAGCCAGGGAGGGGCTAACTATGGCTACACCTTC	CASSQGGANYGYTF
TRBV30	NA	TRBJ1-1	many	TGTGCCTGGAGTGTATCGGGGGTTTTTAACACTGAAGCTTTCTTT	CAWSVSGVFNTEAFF
TRBV6-1	TRBD1	TRBJ1-1	few	TGTGCCAGCAGACCAGACAGGGGTGAAGCTTTCTTT	CASRPDRGEAFF
TRBV28	NA	TRBJ2-3	once	TGTGCCAGCACAGAAGCGGGCCTTCAAACAGATACGCAGTATTTT	CASTEAGLQTDTQYF
TRBV27	TRBD1	TRBJ1-5	many	TGTGCCAGCGGCTACTACAGGGGAAGTCAGCCCCAGCATTTT	CASGYYRGSQPQHF
TRBV7-7	NA	TRBJ2-3	NA	TGTGCCAGCAGCTCTCGTCTCACAGATACGCAGTATTTT	CASSSRLTDTQYF
TRBV20-1	NA	TRBJ1-2	many	TGCAGTGCTATTCCCCCACCAGGGGCTCGTAACTATGGCTACACCTTC	CSAIPPPGARNYGYTF
TRBV11-1	NA	TRBJ1-2	many	TGTGCCAGCAGCATCCACGGACAGAGCTATGGCTACACCTTC	CASSIHGQSYGYTF
TRBV24-1	NA	TRBJ1-2	many	TGTGCCACCAGTGACTCCGGACAGAACTATGGCTACACCTTC	CATSDSGQNYGYTF
TRBV7-3	TRBD1	TRBJ1-1	many	TGTGCCAGCAGCTTAACGAGGGACAGGGATGCTTTCTTT	CASSLTRDRDAFF
TRBV13	TRBD1	TRBJ2-2	NA	TGTGCCAGCAGCTCATCCCCGGGACAGGGGGACACCGGGGAGCTGTTTTTT	CASSSSPGQGDTGELFF
TRBV27	TRBD2	TRBJ2-1	NA	TGTGCCAGCAGTTTAGGGACTAGCGGGCCACCGGCCCATGAGCAGTTCTTC	CASSLGTSGPPAHEQFF
TRBV11-3	TRBD1	TRBJ2-5	few	TGTGCCAGCAGTCATCTTCCGGGACAGGGACAAGAGACCCAGTACTTC	CASSHLPGQGQETQYF
TRBV28	TRBD2	TRBJ2-7	many	TGTGCCAGCAGTACCGGGACTAGCGGGTCGGAGATCCACGAGCAGTACTTC	CASSTGTSGSEIHEQYF
TRBV28	TRBD2	TRBJ2-7	many	TGTGCCAGCAGTTCGCTACGGGGGGAACGACCCCACGAGCAGTACTTC	CASSSLRGERPHEQYF
TRBV2	TRBD1	TRBJ2-7	many	TGTGCCAGCAGTGGACAGGGGTCGGACGAGCAGTACTTC	CASSGQGSDEQYF
TRBV27	TRBD1	TRBJ2-3	many	TGTGCCAGCAGCCGTAAGCCGGGACAGAACACAGATACGCAGTATTTT	CASSRKPGQNTDTQYF
TRBV10-3	NA	TRBJ1-1	many	TGTGCCATCAGTAGGGACCTGAACACTGAAGCTTTCTTT	CAISRDLNTEAFF
TRBV27	TRBD1	TRBJ1-1	many	TGTGCCAGCAGTTTAGGGAGGGGGCTCACTGAAGCTTTCTTT	CASSLGRGLTEAFF
TRBV7-2	NA	TRBJ1-1	NA	TGTGCCAGCAGCTTTCTATTCACAGCCGGGAACACTGAAGCTTTCTTT	CASSFLFTAGNTEAFF
TRBV4-1	NA	TRBJ2-7	NA	TGCGCCAGCAGCCAAGATCGCCGGGACATCTACGAGCAGTACTTC	CASSQDRRDIYEQYF
TRBV20-1	NA	TRBJ2-2	many	TGCAGTGTGTACGCTAGCGAGACCGGGGAGCTGTTTTTT	CSVYASETGELFF
TRBV6-2/TRBV6-3	NA	TRBJ1-1	few	TGTGCCAGCAGTTACTCGACATCTAGCGCTTGGCGGGGCCGATTGAACACTGAAGCTTTCTTT	CASSYSTSSAWRGRLNTEAFF
TRBV6-5	NA	TRBJ1-1	many	TGTGCCAGCAGTTTCGAACACCCAGGAGTTTCCAAGTACAGCCGGATGCTAAACACTGAAGCTTTCTTT	CASSFEHPGVSKYSRMLNTEAFF
TRBV9	TRBD1	TRBJ2-1	few	TGTGCCAGCAGCGGGACAGGGGATTCCTACAATGAGCAGTTCTTC	CASSGTGDSYNEQFF
TRBV2	TRBD1	TRBJ1-6	NA	TGTGCCAGCAGGAGACAGGGGGCCCAATCCTATAATCCACCCCTCCACTTT	CASRRQGAQSYNPPLHF
TRBV6-2/TRBV6-3	NA	TRBJ2-1	once	TGTGCCAGCAGTTACTCGACGGCGCAGGGAGCCTACGAGCAGTTCTTC	CASSYSTAQGAYEQFF
TRBV29-1	NA	TRBJ1-2	many	TGCAGCGGGTTCGAAGTCACTAACTATGGCTACACCTTC	CSGFEVTNYGYTF
TRBV6-1	NA	TRBJ1-5	many	TGTGCCAGCAGTCGCAGGGGAGTGAATCAGCCCCAGCATTTT	CASSRRGVNQPQHF
TRBV7-9	NA	TRBJ1-6	few	TGTGCCAGCAGCTTAGCACCTGAAACGACCTCGAAATACTATAATTCACCCCTCCACTTT	CASSLAPETTSKYYNSPLHF
TRBV9	TRBD1	TRBJ2-7	few	TGTGCCAGCAGCGCGGGACAGGGGACCTACGAGCAGTACTTC	CASSAGQGTYEQYF
TRBV6-1	TRBD2	TRBJ2-7	many	TGTGCCAGCAGTGATGCGACTAGCGGGAGAAGGGAGCAGTACTTC	CASSDATSGRREQYF
TRBV2	NA	TRBJ2-3	once	TGTGCCAGCCATCCCTCTCGGAGCCGCACAGATACGCAGTATTTT	CASHPSRSRTDTQYF
TRBV7-2	NA	TRBJ2-2	NA	TGTGCCAGCAGCTTAGTCTACCGGGGGCGGGACACCGGGGAGCTGTTTTTT	CASSLVYRGRDTGELFF
TRBV3-1	TRBD2	TRBJ2-2	once	TGTGCCAGCAGGTACAGCGGGAGGGCCGCCGGGGAGCTGTTTTTT	CASRYSGRAAGELFF
TRBV13	NA	TRBJ2-3	many	TGTGCCAGCAGCTCCCAAACAGATACGCAGTATTTT	CASSSQTDTQYF
TRBV13	NA	TRBJ2-1	few	TGTGCCAGCAGCGAACGGACCGGGGGTGGTGAGCAGTTCTTC	CASSERTGGGEQFF
TRBV29-1	NA	TRBJ1-1	many	TGCAGCGTTGACAGGGCTGAAGCTTTCTTT	CSVDRAEAFF
TRBV29-1	NA	TRBJ2-1	many	TGCAGCGTTCACAGGGACGGCGGGAGTAATGAGCAGTTCTTC	CSVHRDGGSNEQFF
TRBV6-2/TRBV6-3	NA	TRBJ2-2	many	TGTGCCAGCAGTTGGGGCACCGGGGAGCTGTTTTTT	CASSWGTGELFF
TRBV7-9	NA	TRBJ2-1	NA	TGTGCCAGCAGCTCATTCAGGGACTCCTACAATGAGCAGTTCTTC	CASSSFRDSYNEQFF